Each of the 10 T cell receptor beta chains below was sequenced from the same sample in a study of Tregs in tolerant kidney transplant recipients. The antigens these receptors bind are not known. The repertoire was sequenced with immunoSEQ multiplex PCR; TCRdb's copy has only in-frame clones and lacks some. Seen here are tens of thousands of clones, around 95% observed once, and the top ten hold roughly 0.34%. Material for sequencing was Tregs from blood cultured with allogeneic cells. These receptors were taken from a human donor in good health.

The CDR3 spells CSVAKRGAGTSVLVYNEQFF. The CDR3, as DNA: TGCAGCGTTGCTAAGCGGGGGGCCGGGACTAGCGTTCTTGTATACAATGAGCAGTTCTTC. The rearrangement uses TRBV29-1 and TRBJ2-1; TRBD2 aligns across 10 bases. Trimming cost V 4 bases and J 4 bases; bases outside gene matches: 22. This CDR3 has 20 residues. CDR1 SQVTM and CDR2 ANQGSEA come from the germline V gene.

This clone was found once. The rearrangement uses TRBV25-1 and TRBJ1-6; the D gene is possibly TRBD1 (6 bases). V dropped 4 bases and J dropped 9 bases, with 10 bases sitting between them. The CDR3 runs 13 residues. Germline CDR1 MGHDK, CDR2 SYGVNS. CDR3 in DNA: TGTGCCAGCAGTGGGACAGTGAGTTCACCCCTCCACTTT. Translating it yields CASSGTVSSPLHF.

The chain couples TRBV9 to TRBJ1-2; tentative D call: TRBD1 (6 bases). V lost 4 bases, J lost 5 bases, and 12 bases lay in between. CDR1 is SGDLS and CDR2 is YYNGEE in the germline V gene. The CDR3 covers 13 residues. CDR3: CASSPQGIYGYTF. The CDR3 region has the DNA TGTGCCAGCAGCCCCCAGGGGATTTATGGCTACACCTTC.

The CDR3 DNA follows: TGTGCCAGCAGCCCTTGGGGACTAGCGGGCATCAATGAGCAGTTCTTC. This codes for CASSPWGLAGINEQFF. J is TRBJ2-1 and V is TRBV11-1; 12 nucleotides align to TRBD2. Germline assignment: CDR1 SGHAT and CDR2 FQDESV (reference sequence). V dropped 5 bases and J dropped 6; count of bases not matched to a gene: 8. This CDR3 contains 16 residues.

The CDR3 sequence: CASSEDRGYNYGYTF. As DNA, the CDR3 is TGCGCCAGCAGCGAGGACAGGGGCTATAACTATGGCTACACCTTC. The genes are TRBV5-1 and TRBJ1-2; 9 bases match TRBD1. CDR3 length: 15 residues. The junction had 5 bases not matched to a gene; V was cut back by 4 bases and J by 1 base. Germline CDR1 is SGHRS and CDR2 is YFSETQ.

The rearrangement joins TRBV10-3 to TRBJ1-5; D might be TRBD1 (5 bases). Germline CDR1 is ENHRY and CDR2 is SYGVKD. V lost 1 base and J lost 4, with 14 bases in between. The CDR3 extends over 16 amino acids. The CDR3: CAISEWIGDGNQPQHF. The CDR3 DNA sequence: TGTGCCATCAGTGAGTGGATCGGGGACGGAAATCAGCCCCAGCATTTT.

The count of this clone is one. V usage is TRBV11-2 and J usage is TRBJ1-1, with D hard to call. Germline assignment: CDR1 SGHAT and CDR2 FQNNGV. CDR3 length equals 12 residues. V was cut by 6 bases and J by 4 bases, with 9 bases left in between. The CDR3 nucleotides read TGTGCCAGCAGACGTCTAGGCACTGAAGCTTTCTTT. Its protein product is CASRRLGTEAFF.

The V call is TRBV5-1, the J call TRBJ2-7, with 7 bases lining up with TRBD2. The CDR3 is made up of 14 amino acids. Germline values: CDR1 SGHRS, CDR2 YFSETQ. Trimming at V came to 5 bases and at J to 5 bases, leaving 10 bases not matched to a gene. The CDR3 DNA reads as TGCGCCAGCAGACCCTTAGCGGGTGGCGACGAGCAGTACTTC. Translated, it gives CASRPLAGGDEQYF.

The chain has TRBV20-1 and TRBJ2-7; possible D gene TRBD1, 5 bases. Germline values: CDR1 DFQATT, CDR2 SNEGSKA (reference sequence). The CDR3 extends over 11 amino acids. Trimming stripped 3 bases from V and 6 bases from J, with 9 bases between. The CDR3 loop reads CSASTGSEQYF. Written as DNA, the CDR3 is TGCAGTGCTAGTACAGGCTCCGAGCAGTACTTC.

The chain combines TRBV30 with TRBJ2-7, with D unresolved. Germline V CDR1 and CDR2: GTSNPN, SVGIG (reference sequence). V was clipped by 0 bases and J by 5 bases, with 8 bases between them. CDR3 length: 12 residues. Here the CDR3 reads CAWSVRTDEQYF. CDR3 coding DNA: TGTGCCTGGAGTGTACGAACAGACGAGCAGTACTTC.